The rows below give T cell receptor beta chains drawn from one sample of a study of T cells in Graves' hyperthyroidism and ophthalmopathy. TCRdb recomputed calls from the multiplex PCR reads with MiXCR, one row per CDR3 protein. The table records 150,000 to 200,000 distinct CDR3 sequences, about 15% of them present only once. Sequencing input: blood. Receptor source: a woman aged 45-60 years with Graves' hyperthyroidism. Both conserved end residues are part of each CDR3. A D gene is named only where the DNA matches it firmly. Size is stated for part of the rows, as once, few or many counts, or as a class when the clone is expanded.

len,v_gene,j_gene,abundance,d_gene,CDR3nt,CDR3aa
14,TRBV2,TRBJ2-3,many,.,TGTGCCAGCAGTGAAGAGGGGATCACAGATACGCAGTATTTT,CASSEEGITDTQYF
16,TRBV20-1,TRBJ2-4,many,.,TGCAGTGCTAGAACGGGAAACTCTTTAGCCAAAAACATTCAGTACTTC,CSARTGNSLAKNIQYF
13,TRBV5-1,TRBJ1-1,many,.,TGCGCCAGCAGCTTGAAGGGACGTCTTGAAGCTTTCTTT,CASSLKGRLEAFF
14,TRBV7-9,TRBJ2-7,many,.,TGTGCCAGCAGCTTAGAGGGGGTTGCGGGAGAGCAGTACTTC,CASSLEGVAGEQYF
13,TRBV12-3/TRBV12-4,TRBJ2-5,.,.,TGTGCCAGCAGACGGACAGTTCAAGAGACCCAGTACTTC,CASRRTVQETQYF
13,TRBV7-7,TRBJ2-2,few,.,TGTGCTAGCAGCTCGACACGTACCGGGGAGCTGTTTTTT,CASSSTRTGELFF
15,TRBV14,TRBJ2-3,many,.,TGTGCCAGCAGCCAAGGGACTTTGCCCACAGATACGCAGTATTTT,CASSQGTLPTDTQYF
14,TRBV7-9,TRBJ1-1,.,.,TGTGCCAGCAGCCCGGGGGGGGGGACGACTGAAGCTTTCTTT,CASSPGGGTTEAFF
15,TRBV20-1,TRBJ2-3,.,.,TGCAGTGCTAAGGGTGAGGCGCCTAGCACAGATACGCAGTATTTT,CSAKGEAPSTDTQYF
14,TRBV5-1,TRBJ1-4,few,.,TGCGCCAGCAGCTTCGACCCGGCCCGGGAAAAACTGTTTTTT,CASSFDPAREKLFF
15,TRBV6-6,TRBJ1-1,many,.,TGTGCCAGCAGTTACTCGAGTCGGGGGAACACTGAAGCTTTCTTT,CASSYSSRGNTEAFF
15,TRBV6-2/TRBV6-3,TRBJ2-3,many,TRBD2,TGTGCCAGCCTCCCCATAGCGGGGGAGCCAGATACGCAGTATTTT,CASLPIAGEPDTQYF
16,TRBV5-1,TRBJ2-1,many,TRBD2,TGCGCCAGCAGCCCTTATTTAGCGGGGGACTACAATGAGCAGTTCTTC,CASSPYLAGDYNEQFF
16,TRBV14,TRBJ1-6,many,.,TGTGCCAGCAGCCACTCAGGGCAGGGGATCAGTTCACCCCTCCACTTT,CASSHSGQGISSPLHF
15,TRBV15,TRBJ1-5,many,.,TGTGCCACCAGCAGAGAGGCCACAGCCAATCAGCCCCAGCATTTT,CATSREATANQPQHF
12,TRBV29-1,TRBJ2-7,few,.,TGCAGCGTTGATGGTCAGAACTACGAGCAGTACTTC,CSVDGQNYEQYF
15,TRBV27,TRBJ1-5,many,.,TGTGCCAGCAGTTCGCAGTTTTCCCTCGCTCAGCCCCAGCATTTT,CASSSQFSLAQPQHF
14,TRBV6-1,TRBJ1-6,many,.,TGTGCCAGCAGTGGGGAACAGCTTAATTCACCCCTCCACTTT,CASSGEQLNSPLHF
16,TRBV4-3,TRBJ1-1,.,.,TGCGCCAGCAGCCAAGGTCCCAGGGAGGGGAACACTGAAGCTTTCTTT,CASSQGPREGNTEAFF
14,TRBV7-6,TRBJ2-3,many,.,TGTGCCAGCAGCTTAGTTTTGGGGACAGATACGCAGTATTTT,CASSLVLGTDTQYF
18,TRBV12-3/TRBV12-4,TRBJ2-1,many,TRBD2,TGTGCCAGCAGTCAGAAGGGACTAGCGGGGATCTCCTACAATGAGCAGTTCTTC,CASSQKGLAGISYNEQFF
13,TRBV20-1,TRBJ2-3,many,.,TGCAGTGCTAGCGGGGGCTTGACAGATACGCAGTATTTT,CSASGGLTDTQYF